Listed below are T cell receptor beta chains from one sample, sequenced in a study of regulatory T cells in long-lasting Graves disease. TCRdb fed the multiplex PCR reads into MiXCR, producing one record per CDR3 protein. The sample holds 450,000 or so distinct CDR3 sequences; 20% are singletons and the top ten take over 7.5%. The source was peripheral blood mononuclear cells (PBMCs), collected when the disease was refractory, from a patient treated with antithyroid drugs. The origin of the receptors is a female donor with Graves disease. CDR3s include the opening cysteine and the closing phenylalanine or tryptophan. The D gene is left open where the match is weak. Expanded clones are given a class, and other clones once, few, many or no size at all.

D gene,V gene,J gene,clone size,CDR3 DNA,CDR3 protein
NA,TRBV24-1,TRBJ1-5,few,TGTGCCACCAGTGGGGGGGGCAGGGGAAGCAATCAGCCCCAGCATTTT,CATSGGGRGSNQPQHF
TRBD2,TRBV2,TRBJ2-7,many,TGTGCCAGCAGACACCTAGCGGGAGATACCTACGAGCAGTACTTC,CASRHLAGDTYEQYF
TRBD1,TRBV14,TRBJ2-7,NA,TGTGCCAGCAGCCAAGTGGGATGGGACAGGGACTACGAGCAGTACTTC,CASSQVGWDRDYEQYF
TRBD2,TRBV29-1,TRBJ2-7,few,TGCAGCGTTGTCCTAACTAGCGGGAGCCCCTACGAGCAGTACTTC,CSVVLTSGSPYEQYF
NA,TRBV9,TRBJ2-7,NA,TGTGCCAGCAGCGTAGGTGGGGGCGCGGAATACGAGCAGTACTTC,CASSVGGGAEYEQYF
TRBD2,TRBV20-1,TRBJ2-7,few,TGCAGTGCTGCCCAACTAGCGGGATCTCACGAGCAGTACTTC,CSAAQLAGSHEQYF
NA,TRBV11-1,TRBJ2-7,few,TGTGCCAGCAGCTCTTCTGGACTACCGTCCTACGAGCAGTACTTC,CASSSSGLPSYEQYF
NA,TRBV6-1,TRBJ1-5,NA,TGTGCCAGCAGTCCCACCTTCCCCTCACCCCCCCAGCATTTT,CASSPTFPSPPQHF
NA,TRBV6-2/TRBV6-3,TRBJ1-4,many,TGTGCCAGCAGCCCGGTGGGCGAAAAACTGTTTTTT,CASSPVGEKLFF
TRBD2,TRBV12-3/TRBV12-4,TRBJ2-3,NA,TGTGCCAGCAGCACCCTATCGCTTGGCGGGAGGGCAGCAGATACGCAGTATTTT,CASSTLSLGGRAADTQYF
NA,TRBV20-1,TRBJ2-7,few,TGCAGTGCACCCCACTTGGCTAGCTACGAGCAGTACTTC,CSAPHLASYEQYF
TRBD2,TRBV7-2,TRBJ2-2,many,TGTGCCAGCAGAAGTACTAGCGCCTTGGGGGGGGAGCTGTTTTTT,CASRSTSALGGELFF
NA,TRBV9,TRBJ1-1,NA,TGTGCCAGCAGCGTGAGTTGGAACACTGAAGCTTTCTTT,CASSVSWNTEAFF
TRBD1,TRBV11-2,TRBJ1-6,many,TGTGCCAGCAGCTTAGGAAGAATCACAATCGGGAGGCAGGGGGCGAGCTCCTATAATTCACCCCTCCACTTT,CASSLGRITIGRQGASSYNSPLHF
TRBD1,TRBV5-6,TRBJ2-4,NA,TGTGCCAGCAGCCCGACAGGGCAATCTCCGTTCTTC,CASSPTGQSPFF
NA,TRBV12-3/TRBV12-4,TRBJ2-1,NA,TGTGCCAGCAGTTCATTCTCGAGTGAGCAGTTCTTC,CASSSFSSEQFF
NA,TRBV7-8,TRBJ1-1,many,TGTGCCAGCAGCGAGCGCCGACAGGATCTGAACACTGAAGCTTTCTTT,CASSERRQDLNTEAFF
NA,TRBV20-1,TRBJ2-7,NA,TGCAGTGCTAGTTCCGGGCCCTACGAGCAGTACTTC,CSASSGPYEQYF
TRBD1,TRBV14,TRBJ1-5,NA,TGTGCCAGCAGCCGCATCACAGGGGCTTATGGTCAGCCCCAGCATTTT,CASSRITGAYGQPQHF
NA,TRBV20-1,TRBJ2-3,few,TGCAGTGCTAGTCACCAGGATACGCAGTATTTT,CSASHQDTQYF
NA,TRBV12-3/TRBV12-4,TRBJ2-1,NA,TGTGCCAGCAGTTTTCCCGGACCACAGGGTGAGCAGTTCTTC,CASSFPGPQGEQFF
NA,TRBV29-1,TRBJ2-7,few,TGCAGCGTTGAAGGGCTAGCGAGGACCTACGAGCAGTACTTC,CSVEGLARTYEQYF
NA,TRBV2,TRBJ2-5,many,TGTGCCAGCAGTTCTCCAGGGGGGTCAGAGACCCAGTACTTC,CASSSPGGSETQYF
NA,TRBV6-1,TRBJ1-2,many,TGTGCCAGCAGTGCCGCCTTAGGGGTCTATGGCTACACCTTC,CASSAALGVYGYTF
NA,TRBV28,TRBJ2-1,NA,TGTGCCAGCAGTTTAGTACGGGAAGCCTACAATGAGCAGTTCTTC,CASSLVREAYNEQFF
NA,TRBV2,TRBJ2-7,many,TGTGCCAGCAGTTTACACACTGGGGGGACGGCCTACGAGCAGTACTTC,CASSLHTGGTAYEQYF
NA,TRBV10-3,TRBJ2-4,few,TGTGCCATCAGTTCCGGACCTATGGACGTGCAGTACTTC,CAISSGPMDVQYF
NA,TRBV6-2/TRBV6-3,TRBJ1-1,many,TGTGCCAGCAGTTGGGACGAGGATGGGGACACTGAAGCTTTCTTT,CASSWDEDGDTEAFF
TRBD2,TRBV5-1,TRBJ2-7,few,TGCGCCAGCAGCAAGGGACTAGCGGGAGGGCCGAGCTCCTACGAGCAGTACTTC,CASSKGLAGGPSSYEQYF
NA,TRBV11-1,TRBJ2-7,many,TGTGCCAGCAGCCGGAGGGGCGAGCAGTACTTC,CASSRRGEQYF
NA,TRBV12-3/TRBV12-4,TRBJ1-5,NA,TGTGCCAGCAGTTTCGGGGTTACCAATCAGCCCCAGCATTTT,CASSFGVTNQPQHF
NA,TRBV18,TRBJ1-2,many,TGTGCCAGCTCACCCGTGACAGAATATGGCTACACCTTC,CASSPVTEYGYTF
NA,TRBV13,TRBJ1-1,many,TGTGCCAGCAGCATGGGACATCGGACTGAAGCTTTCTTT,CASSMGHRTEAFF
TRBD1,TRBV13,TRBJ2-4,few,TGTGCCAGCAGCTCCCTACAGGGGGGTAGTCACATTCAGTACTTC,CASSSLQGGSHIQYF
NA,TRBV7-2,TRBJ1-3,NA,TGTGCCAGCAGCTTAGGAAAATTCTCTGGAAACACCATATATTTT,CASSLGKFSGNTIYF
TRBD1,TRBV2,TRBJ1-1,many,TGTGCCAGCAGTGAGCGGTGGACAGGGAGGTCCTTTTCGACTGAAGCTTTCTTT,CASSERWTGRSFSTEAFF
NA,TRBV28,TRBJ1-2,NA,TGTGCCGGCAGTTCGGACAGAAACTATGGCTACACCTTC,CAGSSDRNYGYTF
NA,TRBV10-3,TRBJ1-3,few,TGTGCCATCAGATCAGACAGGTTCGATGCCGGCTCTGGAAACACCATATATTTT,CAIRSDRFDAGSGNTIYF
TRBD1,TRBV12-3/TRBV12-4,TRBJ2-2,many,TGTGCCAGCAGTCTGGGACAGGGGTTCCGGGAGCTGTTTTTT,CASSLGQGFRELFF
TRBD2,TRBV12-3/TRBV12-4,TRBJ2-7,NA,TGTGCCAGCAGTTTCGGGGGGAGCATGTACTTC,CASSFGGSMYF
NA,TRBV6-1,TRBJ2-5,many,TGTGCCAGCAGTCCGAACATGAAAGAAGAGACCCAGTACTTC,CASSPNMKEETQYF
NA,TRBV28,TRBJ1-2,many,TGTGCCAGCGGGCAGACTAACTATGGCTACACCTTC,CASGQTNYGYTF
TRBD1,TRBV19,TRBJ1-5,NA,TGTGCCAGTAGGATTTGGACAGGGGAAGGACAGCCCCAGCATTTT,CASRIWTGEGQPQHF
NA,TRBV5-1,TRBJ2-3,few,TGCGCCAGCAGCTTGTCTCCCAGCCCCACAGATACGCAGTATTTT,CASSLSPSPTDTQYF
NA,TRBV4-3,TRBJ2-2,NA,TGCGCCAGCAGCCAGGAACAGGGACTACCCGGGGAGCTGTCTTTT,CASSQEQGLPGELSF
NA,TRBV29-1,TRBJ2-5,NA,TGCAGCGTTAGGGGGGTAGGGGCCCCGGAAGAGACCCAGTACTTC,CSVRGVGAPEETQYF
TRBD1,TRBV27,TRBJ1-2,few,TGTGCCAGCAGTTCCTGGGACAGAAGCGGCTATGGCTACACCTTC,CASSSWDRSGYGYTF
TRBD1,TRBV6-2/TRBV6-3,TRBJ1-5,NA,TGTGCCAGCCTAAGGACAGGGGGATCCATAAGCAATCAGCCCCAGCATTTT,CASLRTGGSISNQPQHF
TRBD1,TRBV18,TRBJ2-2,NA,TGTGCCAGCCAAATACAGGGGACCGGGGAGCTGTTTTTT,CASQIQGTGELFF
TRBD2,TRBV10-1,TRBJ2-1,NA,TGCGCCAGCACCCTGGGACTAGCGGATCGAAATGAGCAGTTCTTC,CASTLGLADRNEQFF
NA,TRBV2,TRBJ1-5,many,TGTGCCAGCACGGGGGCGTATAGCAATCAGCCCCAGCATTTT,CASTGAYSNQPQHF
NA,TRBV29-1,TRBJ1-1,NA,TGCAGCGTTGTAGTACGGACTGAAGCTTTCTTT,CSVVVRTEAFF
TRBD2,TRBV3-1,TRBJ2-2,once,TGTGCCAGCAGCCGTAGCGGGAGTACCGGGGAGCTGTTTTTT,CASSRSGSTGELFF
TRBD1,TRBV5-1,TRBJ2-5,NA,TGCGCCAGCAGCTTGGGCAGGGGGTTTGGGGAGACCCAGTACTTC,CASSLGRGFGETQYF
TRBD1,TRBV6-5,TRBJ2-5,many,TGTGCCAGCCAGTTATCGACAGGGGAACTAGAGACCCAGTACTTC,CASQLSTGELETQYF
NA,TRBV7-8,TRBJ2-1,NA,TGTGCCAGCAGCTTGACACCCACCTCTTACAATGAGCAGTTCTTC,CASSLTPTSYNEQFF
TRBD1,TRBV3-1,TRBJ1-6,many,TGTGCCAGCAGCCGGGACAGCCTTAATAATTCACCCCTCCACTTT,CASSRDSLNNSPLHF